These 17 T cell receptor gamma chains share one sample of origin, sequenced in a study of γδ T cells in repeated Plasmodium falciparum infection. Flow sorting of PBMC yielded separate Vgamma9/Vdelta2+ and Vdelta2-negative gammadelta T cell populations for bulk repertoire analysis. TCRdb called clones from the multiplex PCR reads again using CATT. The sample lists some 30,000 gamma-chain clones; more than 1.4% were seen once. Sequencing input: gamma-delta T cells from blood. All receptors derive from a pool of human donors (malaria-infected and uninfected, not separated).

This clone was counted a few times. The TCRdb protein comes from a much larger clone and disagrees with this DNA's translation at residue 3, likely due to a read error; the protein given here is derived from the DNA. CDR3 nucleotides: TGTGCCTCCTGGGACAGTAGTAGTGATTGGATCAAGACGTTT. Translated: CASWDSSSDWIKTF. This chain joins TRGV3 and TRGJP2. Germline CDR1 reads VTNTFY; CDR2 reads YDVSTARD (reference sequence). The CDR3 has 14 residues.

This clone was observed at least ten times. This chain links TRGV5 with TRGJP1. CDR3 length: 11 residues. Germline V lookup: CDR1 VINAFY, CDR2 YDVSNSKD. The J segment lost 12 bases and the V segment lost 9 bases, leaving 10 bases of the junction unmatched. DNA of the CDR3: TGTGCCACCCGGACAAGGGGGTTCAAGATATTT. It encodes CATRTRGFKIF.

This clone has a count of ten or more. Since a much larger clone is just one base distant, this may be a read error. The same CDR3 also results from other DNA sequences found in this sample. V usage is TRGV9 and J usage is TRGJ1 or TRGJ2. V lost 0 bases and J lost 12; bases outside the gene matches: 5. CDR1 is GITISATS and CDR2 is ISYDGTV in the germline V gene (reference sequence). The CDR3 totals 11 residues. The CDR3 DNA follows: TGTGCCTTGTGGGAGGTGCATGGGAAACTCTTT. It yields the protein CALWEVHGKLF.

Ten or more counts support this clone. This chain joins TRGV9 and TRGJP. The J gene, absent from TCRdb, was called here by matching the DNA to germline. Germline lookup yields CDR1 GITISATS and CDR2 ISYDGTV (reference sequence). Trimming at V came to 6 bases and at J to 16 bases, leaving 21 bases not matched to a gene. CDR3 size: 17 residues. CDR3 sequence reads: CALWRCSKSWAKKIKVF. CDR3 nucleotide sequence: TGTGCCTTGTGGAGGTGCAGCAAGAGTTGGGCAAAAAAAATCAAGGTATTT.

This clone is judged medium-sized. This sequence joins TRGV4 and TRGJ1 or TRGJ2. After removal of 3 bases from V and 8 bases from J, the junction contained 7 bases not matched to a gene. Germline CDR1 EGSTGY, CDR2 YDSYTSSV. The CDR3 sequence is 12 residues long. CDR3 sequence reads: CATWDPINKKLF. CDR3 nucleotide sequence: TGTGCCACCTGGGATCCGATAAATAAGAAACTCTTT.

Concerning this clone itself: Only one base separates this from a far larger clonotype, so it likely reflects a read error. This specimen includes other DNA sequences encoding the same CDR3. The chain combines TRGV9 with TRGJP1. No J gene was available from TCRdb, and it was assigned here by a germline match of the DNA. J lost 2 bases, V lost 2 bases, and 11 bases had no gene match. Germline V CDR1 and CDR2: GITISATS, ISYDGTV (reference sequence). This CDR3 comprises 17 residues. The CDR3 DNA is TGTGCCTTGTGGGAGGCCTTTAAAAACACCACTGGTTGGTTCAAGATATTT. Translating it yields CALWEAFKNTTGWFKIF.

This clone was observed at least ten times. This rearrangement joins TRGV9 to TRGJP. Germline V gene data show CDR1 as GITISATS and CDR2 as ISYDGTV (reference sequence). J was trimmed by 10 bases and V by 3 bases; bases with no gene match: 9. The CDR3 runs 16 residues. CDR3 in DNA: TGTGCCTTGTGGGAGTTTCCGTTTTTGGGCAAAAAAATCAAGGTATTT. It encodes CALWEFPFLGKKIKVF.

This clone was found a few times. TCRdb shows a much larger clone's protein in place of this DNA's translation, and the two differ at residue 9, likely through a read error; the protein shown is translated from the DNA. This chain connects TRGV3 to TRGJ1 or TRGJ2. The J gene was not available in TCRdb and was assigned here by matching the DNA to germline segments. Trimming took 3 bases from V and 8 from J; bases not matched to a gene: 10. The CDR3 totals 13 residues. Germline assignment: CDR1 VTNTFY and CDR2 YDVSTARD (reference sequence). The CDR3 is CATWDPLGHKKLF. The CDR3 coding sequence is TGTGCCACCTGGGACCCGCTTGGACATAAGAAACTCTTT.

This clone has a count of ten or more. TCRdb pairs this DNA with a much larger clone's protein that differs at residue 7, likely a read error; the protein shown was translated from the DNA. The chain is built from TRGV9 and TRGJ1 or TRGJ2. In the absence of a J gene in TCRdb, the DNA was matched to germline to assign it here. Trimming cost V 3 bases and J 6 bases; bases outside gene matches: 5. Germline CDR1 and CDR2: GITISATS and ISYDGTV (reference sequence). CDR3 length: 12 amino acids. CDR3 bases: TGTGCCTTGTGGGAGCCAAGTTATAAGAAACTCTTT. This codes for CALWEPSYKKLF.

Turning to this clone: With only one base between it and a far larger clone, this is likely a read error. The sample carries other DNA sequences with the same CDR3. This chain joins TRGV9 and TRGJP2. TCRdb leaves out the J gene; it was filled in here by matching the DNA to germline. The V and J ends lost 4 bases and 5 bases, in that order; junction bases with no gene match: 4. The length of the CDR3 is 13 residues. From germline, CDR1 is GITISATS and CDR2 ISYDGTV (reference sequence). The CDR3 spells CALWDGSDWIKTF. The CDR3 bases are TGTGCCTTGTGGGACGGCAGTGATTGGATCAAGACGTTT.

Points on this clone: TCRdb shows a much larger clone's protein in place of this DNA's translation, and the two differ at residue 4, likely through a read error; the protein shown is translated from the DNA. This chain uses TRGV2 with TRGJ1 or TRGJ2. Germline V gene lookup returns CDR1 EGSNGY and CDR2 YDSYNSKV. The CDR3 contains 12 residues. Written as DNA, the CDR3 is TGTGCCACCCGGGACGGGGAGGTAAAGAAACTCTTT. It specifies CATRDGEVKKLF.

This clone has at least ten counts. A far larger clone differs by one base, so this is likely a read error. This sample includes further DNA sequences coding for the same CDR3. The chain joins TRGV9 to TRGJ1 or TRGJ2. TCRdb does not report a J gene; here it was assigned by matching the DNA to germline references. The CDR3 is 15 amino acids. Trimming removed 3 bases from V and 6 bases from J; junction bases left unmatched: 14. Germline V gene data show CDR1 as GITISATS and CDR2 as ISYDGTV (reference sequence). The CDR3 DNA sequence: TGTGCCTTGTGGGAGCCCCGCCTGGGGTCTTATAAGAAACTCTTT. Protein: CALWEPRLGSYKKLF.

This clone has more than one count but fewer than ten. TCRdb's protein, taken from a much larger clone, differs from this DNA's translation at residue 6, likely owing to a read error; the protein displayed comes from the DNA. DNA for the CDR3: TGTGCCTTGTGGGAGATATCCCAAGGGCTATCGAATTATTATAAGAAACTCTTT. Protein product: CALWEISQGLSNYYKKLF. This chain links TRGV9 with TRGJ1 or TRGJ2. The J gene, not given by TCRdb, was assigned here from a germline match of the nucleotide sequence. The CDR3 runs 18 residues. V gave up 3 bases and J gave up 0 bases; unmatched junction bases: 17. Germline CDR1 and CDR2: GITISATS and ISYDGTV (reference sequence).

In regard to this clone: The protein that TCRdb holds for this DNA derives from a much larger clone and differs from the translated DNA at residue 12, which likely indicates a read error; the protein shown here is translated from the DNA. J is TRGJP and V is TRGV9. TCRdb supplies no J gene; here it was assigned by aligning the nucleotide sequence to germline. The CDR3 spans 18 residues. Germline assignment: CDR1 GITISATS and CDR2 ISYDGTV (reference sequence). CDR3 DNA sequence: TGTGCCTTGTGGGAGCCCCCCTCCAAGGAGTTGAGCAAAAAAATCAAGGTATTT. Protein sequence: CALWEPPSKELSKKIKVF.

The sample holds many counts of this clone. A much larger clone sits a single nucleotide away, making a read error possible. The gene calls are TRGV8 and TRGJ1 or TRGJ2. CDR1 is VENAVY, CDR2 YDSYNSRV, per germline. This CDR3 is 14 amino acids long. V was pared by 0 bases and J by 3 bases, with 5 bases of the junction left unmatched. CDR3 region: CATWDRKIYYKKLF. CDR3 bases: TGTGCCACCTGGGATAGGAAGATTTATTATAAGAAACTCTTT.

The sample holds a few counts of this clone. The protein TCRdb gives is from a much larger clone and does not agree with this DNA's translation at residue 9, likely a read error; the protein shown here comes from the DNA. The V call is TRGV9, the J call TRGJ1 or TRGJ2. The J gene comes from matching the DNA to germline here; TCRdb lacks it. The CDR3 contains 17 residues. With V trimmed by 7 bases and J by 0 bases, 18 bases remained unmatched. The germline CDR1 and CDR2 sequences are GITISATS and ISYDGTV (reference sequence). In DNA form, the CDR3 reads TGTGCCTTGTGTCTCCACAACCGACTACCGAATTATTATAAGAAACTCTTT. This sequence encodes CALCLHNRLPNYYKKLF.

In its sample, this clone was seen many times. With a far larger clone one base away, a read error is the likely cause. Within the sample, other DNA sequences also encode this same CDR3. J is TRGJ1 or TRGJ2 and V is TRGV9. TCRdb offers no J gene call, so here the DNA was matched to germline to obtain one. The germline V gene encodes CDR1 GITISATS and CDR2 ISYDGTV (reference sequence). The CDR3 is 13 amino acids. CDR3 nucleotide sequence: TGTGCCCTGTGGGAGGACAGTTATTATAAGAAACTCTTT. This gives the protein CALWEDSYYKKLF.